This T cell receptor beta chain was identified during a study of blood T cells in healthy people across ages. This CDR3 has 17 residues. V was pared by 1 base and J by 4 bases, with 4 bases of the junction left unmatched. Germline loops: CDR1 MNHEY, CDR2 SMNVEV (reference sequence). The authors ran a second PCR of roughly 6 to 12 cycles using a sample-barcoded 5' primer and a J-beta primer mix. In TCRdb, the 5' RACE reads were re-called with MiXCR into one record per CDR3 protein. This table holds roughly 1.5 million distinct CDR3 sequences, about 42% found once. Study-wide results and caveats: A strong correlation was found between TCR beta diversity and the percentage of naive T cells. Long-lived donors had more naive CD4+ cells and higher diversity than aged donors. Donor CMV status, an unknown factor, possibly confounded changes in expanded clonotypes. It was not possible, with unsorted PBMCs, to conclusively compare naive and antigen-experienced cells.

With respect to this clonotype: Its matching antigen is unknown.

The chain combines TRBV27 with TRBJ2-1; 13 nucleotides align to TRBD2. The receptor comes from a woman aged 18-29 years in good health. Source material: blood. Written as DNA, the CDR3 is TGTGCCAGCAGTTTATTGGGGACTAGCGGGGCATACAATGAGCAGTTCTTC. This gives the protein CASSLLGTSGAYNEQFF.